This record covers a single T cell receptor beta chain. This specimen comes from a study of blood T cell repertoires in COVID-19. Overall study: Donors in the United States, Italy and Spain gave samples during acute or convalescent COVID-19. T cells, B-cell-depleted T cells, or PBMCs provided the cDNA or gDNA that served as material.

Per the authors' pipeline: By means of reference gene primer amplification, nucleated cell counts were estimated. Some clones are missing from TCRdb's copy, which holds only in-frame ones; the method was immunoSEQ multiplex PCR. V, J and clone size are taken as reported in that table, and D and trimming were inferred from the DNA itself. The sample has about 69,000 clones, about four fifths seen once; the top ten hold 9% to 10%. Trimming stripped 5 bases from V and 0 bases from J, with 10 bases between. The CDR3 is 14 amino acids. CDR1 and CDR2 (germline): MDHEN, SYDVKM. The sample consisted of peripheral blood. This receptor was identified in a woman older than 75 with acute or convalescent COVID-19. This chain joins TRBV28 and TRBJ1-1; unclear D gene. This CDR3 reads CASSPQLLNTEAFF. The CDR3 DNA sequence: TGTGCCAGCAGTCCACAGCTACTGAACACTGAAGCTTTCTTT. The full variable domain, completed using reference TRBV28 and TRBJ1-1, is DVKVTQSSRYLVKRTGEKVFLECVQDMDHENMFWYRQDPGLGLRLIYFSYDVKMKEKGDIPEGYSVSREKKERFSLILESASTNQTSMYLCASSPQLLNTEAFFGQGTRLTVV.